This TCR beta chain was identified in a study of shared clonotypes between healthy human individuals. Study observations and caveats: Apart from blood, nothing was sampled; tissue repertoires likely differ.

The method was immunoSEQ multiplex PCR; TCRdb's version includes in-frame clones alone and lacks a portion of them. The table records about 480,000 clones, 75% to 85% of them present only once. In germline, CDR1 is MRHNA, CDR2 SNTAGT. The V segment lost 5 bases and the J segment 0 bases; nucleotides outside the gene matches: 4. This CDR3 has 15 amino acids. Regarding this clone: No antigen is known for it.

The clonotype was recovered from a woman in her thirties or forties in good health. Some clones in this sample may be carry-over from other donors' samples. J is TRBJ2-3 and V is TRBV6-4; 8 bases match TRBD2. Sequencing was done on a sample of PBMCs. The CDR3 sequence is CASSTSSGSTDTQYF. In DNA form, the CDR3 reads TGTGCCAGCAGTACCTCTAGCGGGAGCACAGATACGCAGTATTTT.